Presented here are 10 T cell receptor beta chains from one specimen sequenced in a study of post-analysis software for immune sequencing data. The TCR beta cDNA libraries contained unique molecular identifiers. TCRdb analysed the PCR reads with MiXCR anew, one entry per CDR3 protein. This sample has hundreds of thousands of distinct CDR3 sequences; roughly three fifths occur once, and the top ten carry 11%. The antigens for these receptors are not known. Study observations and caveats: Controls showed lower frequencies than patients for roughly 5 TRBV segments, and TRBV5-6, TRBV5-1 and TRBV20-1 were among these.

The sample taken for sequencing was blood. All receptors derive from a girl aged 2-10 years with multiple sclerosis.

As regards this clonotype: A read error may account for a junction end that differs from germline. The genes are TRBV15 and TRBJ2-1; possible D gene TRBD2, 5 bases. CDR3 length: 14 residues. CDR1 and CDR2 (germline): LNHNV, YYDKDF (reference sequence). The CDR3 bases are TGCGCCACCAAGCTAGAGGAGAGGAGGAGTGAGCAGTTCTTC. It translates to CATKLEERRSEQFF.

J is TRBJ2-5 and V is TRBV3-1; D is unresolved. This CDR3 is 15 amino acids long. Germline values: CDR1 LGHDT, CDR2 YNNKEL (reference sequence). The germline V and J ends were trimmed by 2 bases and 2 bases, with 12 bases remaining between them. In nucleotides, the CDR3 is TGTGCCAGCAGCCAATCTGTATACAGACAAGAGACCCAGTACTTC. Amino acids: CASSQSVYRQETQYF.

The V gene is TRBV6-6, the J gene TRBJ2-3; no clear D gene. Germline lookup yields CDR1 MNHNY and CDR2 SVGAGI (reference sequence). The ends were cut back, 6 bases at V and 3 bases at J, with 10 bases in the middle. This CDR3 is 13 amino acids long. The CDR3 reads CASSPLKTDTQYF. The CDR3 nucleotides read TGTGCCAGCAGCCCTCTGAAGACAGATACGCAGTATTTT.

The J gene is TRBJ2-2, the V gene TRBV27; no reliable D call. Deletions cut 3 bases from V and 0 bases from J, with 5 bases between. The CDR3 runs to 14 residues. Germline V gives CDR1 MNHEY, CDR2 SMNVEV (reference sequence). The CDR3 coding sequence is TGTGCCAGCAGTTTGCTTCCGAACACCGGGGAGCTGTTTTTT. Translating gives CASSLLPNTGELFF.

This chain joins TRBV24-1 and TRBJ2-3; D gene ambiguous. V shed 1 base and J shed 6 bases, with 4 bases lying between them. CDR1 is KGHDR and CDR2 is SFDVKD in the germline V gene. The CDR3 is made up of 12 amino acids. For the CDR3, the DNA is TGTGCCACCAGTGATTTCCCCGATACGCAGTATTTT. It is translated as CATSDFPDTQYF.

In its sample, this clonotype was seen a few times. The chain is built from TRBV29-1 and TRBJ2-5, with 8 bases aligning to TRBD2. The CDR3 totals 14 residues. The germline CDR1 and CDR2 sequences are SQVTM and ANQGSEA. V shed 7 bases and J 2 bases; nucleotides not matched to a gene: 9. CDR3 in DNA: TGCAGCGCCGAACTTAGCGGGGAACAAGAGACCCAGTACTTC. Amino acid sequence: CSAELSGEQETQYF.

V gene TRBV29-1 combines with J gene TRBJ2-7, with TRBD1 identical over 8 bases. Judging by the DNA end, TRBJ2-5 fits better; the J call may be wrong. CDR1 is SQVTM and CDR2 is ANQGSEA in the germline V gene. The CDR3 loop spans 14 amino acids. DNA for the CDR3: TGCAGCGTCACCCCAGGGGGCGAGTATGAGACCCAGTACTTC. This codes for CSVTPGGEYETQYF.

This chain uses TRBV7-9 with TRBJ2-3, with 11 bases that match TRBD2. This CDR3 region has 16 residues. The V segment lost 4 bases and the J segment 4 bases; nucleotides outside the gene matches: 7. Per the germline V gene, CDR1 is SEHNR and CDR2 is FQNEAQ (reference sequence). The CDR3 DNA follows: TGTGCCAGCAGCTCGCGACTAGCGGGGAGGGCAGATACGCAGTATTTT. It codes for CASSSRLAGRADTQYF.

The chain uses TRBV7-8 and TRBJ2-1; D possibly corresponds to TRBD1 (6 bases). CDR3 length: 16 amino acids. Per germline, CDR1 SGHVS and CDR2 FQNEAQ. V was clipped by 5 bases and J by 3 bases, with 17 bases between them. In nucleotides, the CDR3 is TGTGCCAGCAGCAGGACCCGAGGGGGTTTCTACAATGAGCAGTTCTTC. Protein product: CASSRTRGGFYNEQFF.

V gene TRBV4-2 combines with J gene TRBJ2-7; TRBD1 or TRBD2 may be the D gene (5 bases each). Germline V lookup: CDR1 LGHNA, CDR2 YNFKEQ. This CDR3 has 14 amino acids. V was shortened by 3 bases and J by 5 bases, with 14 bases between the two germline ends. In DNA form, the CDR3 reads TGTGCCAGCAGCCAGGGACCCGGGGAGCACGAGCAGTACTTC. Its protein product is CASSQGPGEHEQYF.